This TCR beta chain was observed in a study of graft-versus-host responses after intestinal transplantation. The assay was immunoSEQ multiplex PCR, and TCRdb's table has in-frame clones only and misses some. Among about 120,000 clones listed, just over 90% were seen once. As regards this clone: What it binds is unknown.

Germline assignment: CDR1 MGHDK and CDR2 SYGVNS. Deletions cut 4 bases from V and 0 bases from J, with 4 bases between. CDR3 length: 14 amino acids. The rearrangement uses TRBV25-1 and TRBJ2-6; D is uncertain. The source material was unstimulated CD4+ T cells sorted from spleen or lymph node cells, sampled before intestinal transplant. The sequence was obtained from a human donor who received an intestinal transplant. The CDR3 sequence is CASSAGSGANVLTF. The CDR3 DNA reads as TGTGCCAGCAGTGCCGGCTCTGGGGCCAACGTCCTGACTTTC.